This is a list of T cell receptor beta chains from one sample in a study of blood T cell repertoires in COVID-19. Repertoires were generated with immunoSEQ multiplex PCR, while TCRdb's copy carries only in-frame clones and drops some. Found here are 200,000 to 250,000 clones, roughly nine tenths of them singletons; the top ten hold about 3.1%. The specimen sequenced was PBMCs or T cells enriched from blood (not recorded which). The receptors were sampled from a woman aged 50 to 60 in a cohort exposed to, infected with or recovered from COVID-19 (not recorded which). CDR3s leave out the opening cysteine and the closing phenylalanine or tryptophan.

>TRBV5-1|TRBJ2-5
ASSWGQGKVETQY
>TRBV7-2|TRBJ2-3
ASSPSRTDTQY
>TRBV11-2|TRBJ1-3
ASSLVSGQIGNTIY
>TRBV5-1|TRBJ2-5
ASSPGVAPGAYQETQY
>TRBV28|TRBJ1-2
ASRPAGGPIGYT
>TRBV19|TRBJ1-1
ASSPKTGTWSGIEAF
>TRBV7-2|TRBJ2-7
ASSLVTGGQYEQY
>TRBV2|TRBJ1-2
ATQSDRGARVGRSGGGYT
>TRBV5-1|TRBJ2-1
ASSWGAGQPSYNEQF
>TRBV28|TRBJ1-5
ASSGTGTLKQPQH
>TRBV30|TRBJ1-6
AWSGGQANSPLH
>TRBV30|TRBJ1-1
AWTQGLRREAF
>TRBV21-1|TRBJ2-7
ASSERGVSYEQY
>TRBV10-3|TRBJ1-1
ASQPNRDIPGRGAF
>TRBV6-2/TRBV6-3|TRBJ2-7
ASSRPGLAGGPILYEQY
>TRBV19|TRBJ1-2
ASSAGTGFGYT
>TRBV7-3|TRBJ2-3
ASSLTGLSSEGTGSDTQY
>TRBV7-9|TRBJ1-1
ASSLDRVNTEAF
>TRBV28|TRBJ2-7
ASSSGGGDSYEQY
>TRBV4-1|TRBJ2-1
ASSQRLAGEQF
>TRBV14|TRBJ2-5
ASSQVRYSQETQY
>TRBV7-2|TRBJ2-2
ASSFLPSGANTGELF
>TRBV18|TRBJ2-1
ASSPLALGDEQF
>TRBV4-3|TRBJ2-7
ASSQDDSTYEQY
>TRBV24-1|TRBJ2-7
ATSPRDRAYEQY
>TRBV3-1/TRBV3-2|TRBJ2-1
ASSPYPPNRGRGNEQF
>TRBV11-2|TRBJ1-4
ASSPGQGLGAGTNEKLF
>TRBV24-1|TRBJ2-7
ATSDRGPPFGDSYEQY
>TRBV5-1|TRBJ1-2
ASSFSDRQYGYT
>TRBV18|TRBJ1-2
ASSPTGFYGYT
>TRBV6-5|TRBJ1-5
ASRSLGGSNQPQH
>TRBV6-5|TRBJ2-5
ASSYPGQGQETQY
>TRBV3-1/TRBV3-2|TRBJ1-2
ASSQGRQGDWGYT
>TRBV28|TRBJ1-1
ASIGVYTEAF
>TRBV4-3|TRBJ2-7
ASSQGLAGTGHYEQY
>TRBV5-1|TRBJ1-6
ASSSRQGNSPLH
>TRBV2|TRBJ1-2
ASSEGGGGGYT
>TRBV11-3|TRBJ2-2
ASSLQGIAGELF
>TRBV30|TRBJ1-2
AWSLSGTGFAYT
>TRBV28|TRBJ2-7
ASSSSGTGSNEQY
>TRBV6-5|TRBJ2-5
ASRTTGETQY
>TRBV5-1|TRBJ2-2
ASSSGQAYSTGELF
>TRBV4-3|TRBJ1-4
ASSQQQGSGEKLF
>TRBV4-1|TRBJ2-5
ASSQTSGGRETQY
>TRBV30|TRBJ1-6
AWMSYDNSPLH
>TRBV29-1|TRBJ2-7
SVVPDSGYEQY
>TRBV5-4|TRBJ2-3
ASSLPGATHTDTQY
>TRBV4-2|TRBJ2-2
ASSQVHLAEGELF
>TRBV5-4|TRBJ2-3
ASSSGSVDTQY
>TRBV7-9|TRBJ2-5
ASSLQTGGTQY
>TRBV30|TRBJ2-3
AWSEVYTQY
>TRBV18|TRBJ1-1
ASSPSGKEAF
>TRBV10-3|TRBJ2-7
AISSTGGEQY
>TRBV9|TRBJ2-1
ASSVGDSGGYNEQF
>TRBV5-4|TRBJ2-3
ASSPGTDTQY
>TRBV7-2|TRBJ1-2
ASSFLGQPQGNGYT
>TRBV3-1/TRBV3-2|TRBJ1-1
ASSQAFLGGTEAF